The 11 T cell receptor beta chains reported below all come from one sample, sequenced in a study of cytomegalovirus exposure and HLA in healthy donors. PCR was performed using 60 Vbeta and 13 Jbeta primers. Produced via immunoSEQ multiplex PCR; TCRdb's table is partial and in-frame only. Of 150,000 to 200,000 clones detected, around 81% appear once; the ten largest clones hold about 2.1%. Sequenced input: PBMCs. The origin of the receptors is a woman aged 25 to 39 in good health and CMV-seropositive.

The chain links TRBV18 to TRBJ2-3; TRBD2 matches at 9 bases. From germline, CDR1 is KGHSH and CDR2 LQKENI. The J segment lost 9 bases and the V segment lost 0 bases, leaving 7 bases of the junction unmatched. There are 15 residues in the CDR3. The CDR3: CASSPPMTSGFTQYF. Written as DNA, the CDR3 is TGTGCCAGCTCACCACCGATGACTAGCGGTTTCACGCAGTATTTT. Complete variable domain (other parts from reference TRBV18 and TRBJ2-3): NAGVMQNPRHLVRRRGQEARLRCSPMKGHSHVYWYRQLPEEGLKFMVYLQKENIIDESGMPKERFSAEFPKEGPSILRIQQVVRGDSAAYFCASSPPMTSGFTQYFGPGTRLTVL.

This rearrangement joins TRBV5-4 to TRBJ1-2, with TRBD1 identical over 10 bases. The CDR3 runs to 15 residues. Germline loops: CDR1 SGHNT, CDR2 YYREEE (reference sequence). V lost 0 bases to trimming and J lost 3 bases; unmatched junction nucleotides: 2. CDR3: CASSLVGTGDYGYTF. DNA of the CDR3: TGTGCCAGCAGCTTGGTTGGGACAGGGGACTATGGCTACACCTTC.

This chain links TRBV27 with TRBJ2-5; D unclear. The V end was cut by 0 bases, the J end by 1 base, with 9 bases between. CDR3 size: 15 residues. Per germline, CDR1 MNHEY and CDR2 SMNVEV (reference sequence). This CDR3 is CASSLSVGSQETQYF. Here the CDR3 DNA reads TGTGCCAGCAGTTTATCTGTGGGCAGCCAAGAGACCCAGTACTTC.

This clone was found once. V and J are TRBV19 and TRBJ1-2, with 11 bases that match TRBD1. Germline V gene data show CDR1 as LNHDA and CDR2 as SQIVND (reference sequence). CDR3 length: 14 residues. Trimming cost V 10 bases and J 6 bases; bases outside gene matches: 10. CDR3 in amino acids: CATFSGQGVNGYTF. In DNA form, the CDR3 reads TGTGCCACCTTTTCGGGACAGGGGGTAAATGGCTACACCTTC. Full variable domain (rest looked up from reference TRBV19 and TRBJ1-2): DGGITQSPKYLFRKEGQNVTLSCEQNLNHDAMYWYRQDPGQGLRLIYYSQIVNDFQKGDIAEGYSVSREKKESFPLTVTSAQKNPTAFYLCATFSGQGVNGYTFGSGTRLTVV.

The chain links TRBV19 to TRBJ2-7; 10 bases line up with TRBD1. Germline V gene data show CDR1 as LNHDA and CDR2 as SQIVND (reference sequence). J gave up 5 bases and V 3 bases, and 4 bases lay outside the gene matches. The CDR3 has 14 amino acids. The CDR3 bases are TGTGCCAGTAGTATCTTGACAGGGGGCAACGAGCAGTACTTC. This encodes CASSILTGGNEQYF.

This clone was observed a handful of times. The chain couples TRBV25-1 to TRBJ1-2; no clear D. This CDR3 has 13 residues. The germline V gene encodes CDR1 MGHDK and CDR2 SYGVNS. Trimming left V 4 bases short and J 4 bases short, with 10 bases between. This CDR3 reads CASSGLGPYGYTF. Written as DNA, the CDR3 is TGTGCCAGCAGTGGTTTGGGCCCCTATGGCTACACCTTC.

J is TRBJ2-1 and V is TRBV20-1; D may be TRBD2 (5 bases). V was pared by 3 bases and J by 11 bases, with 11 bases between. The CDR3 contains 11 residues. Germline-derived CDR1 and CDR2 are DFQATT and SNEGSKA (reference sequence). The CDR3 DNA follows: TGCAGTGCTAGGGAGGACTCACAGCAGTTCTTC. Its protein is CSAREDSQQFF.

This clone occurred once. V is TRBV23-1 and J is TRBJ2-2; 11 nucleotides align to TRBD1. TRBV23-1 qualifies as an ORF whose function is uncertain. The CDR3 runs to 15 residues. The J segment lost 5 bases and the V segment lost 6 bases, leaving 5 bases of the junction unmatched. This CDR3 is CASRAGTGGTGELFF. As DNA, the CDR3 is TGCGCCAGCAGGGCCGGGACAGGGGGAACCGGGGAGCTGTTTTTT.

V and J are TRBV5-6 and TRBJ2-5, with D hard to call. The length of the CDR3 is 15 residues. Germline lookup yields CDR1 SGHDT and CDR2 YYEEEE. V gave up 0 bases and J gave up 0 bases, with 9 bases separating them. The CDR3 is CASSLASGYQETQYF. DNA for the CDR3: TGTGCCAGCAGCTTGGCGTCCGGGTACCAAGAGACCCAGTACTTC.

In this sample, this clone turned up a few times. This rearrangement joins TRBV29-1 to TRBJ1-2; TRBD1 is a possible D gene (5 bases). V was trimmed by 6 bases and J by 4 bases, leaving 18 bases between them. The CDR3 is 14 amino acids. Germline values: CDR1 SQVTM, CDR2 ANQGSEA. The DNA of the CDR3 is TGCAGCGTCCCCCGTGGGGCCGTCCCCTATGGCTACACCTTC. Protein sequence: CSVPRGAVPYGYTF.

V gene TRBV9 combines with J gene TRBJ1-4; 8 bases fit TRBD1. The CDR3 contains 14 residues. The germline CDR1 and CDR2 sequences are SGDLS and YYNGEE. Trimming cost V 3 bases and J 5 bases; bases outside gene matches: 3. The CDR3 region has the DNA TGTGCCAGCAGCGAGACAGGGGCGAATGAAAAACTGTTTTTT. Its protein is CASSETGANEKLFF. The variable domain in full, completed from reference TRBV9 and TRBJ1-4, reads DSGVTQTPKHLITATGQRVTLRCSPRSGDLSVYWYQQSLDQGLQFLIQYYNGEERAKGNILERFSAQQFPDLHSELNLSSLELGDSALYFCASSETGANEKLFFGSGTQLSVL.